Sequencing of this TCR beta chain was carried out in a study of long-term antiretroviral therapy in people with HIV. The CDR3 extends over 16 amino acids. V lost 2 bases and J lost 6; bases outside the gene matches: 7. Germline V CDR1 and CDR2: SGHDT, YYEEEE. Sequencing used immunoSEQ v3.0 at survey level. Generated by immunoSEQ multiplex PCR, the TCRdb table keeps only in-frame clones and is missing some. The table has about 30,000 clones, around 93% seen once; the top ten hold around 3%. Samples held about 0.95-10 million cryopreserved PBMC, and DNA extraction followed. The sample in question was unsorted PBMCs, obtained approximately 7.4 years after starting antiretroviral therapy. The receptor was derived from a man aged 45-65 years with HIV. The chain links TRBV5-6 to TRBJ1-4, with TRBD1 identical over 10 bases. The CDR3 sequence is CASSLRTGGYDEKLFF. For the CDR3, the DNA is TGTGCCAGCAGCTTAAGGACAGGGGGATACGATGAAAAACTGTTTTTT.